This TCR beta chain emerged from a study of lymphopenia after photon versus proton radiotherapy. Study-level points and caveats: Post-nadir diversity loss with photons came from oligoclonal expansion, particularly CD8+ Temra cells.

The ends lost 6 bases at V and 5 bases at J; junction bases unmatched: 12. CDR1 is GTSNPN and CDR2 is SVGIG in the germline V gene (reference sequence). There are 14 residues in the CDR3. The method was immunoSEQ multiplex PCR; TCRdb's version includes in-frame clones alone and lacks a portion of them. The sample consists of 25,000 to 30,000 clones, over 75% of them appearing once. A remark on this clone: Its antigen is undetermined.

The receptor comes from a man aged 45-60 years with gastric cancer. The material sequenced was peripheral blood, taken from a patient treated with photon-based radiotherapy. The genes are TRBV30 and TRBJ2-5, with 7 bases matching TRBD1. In nucleotides, the CDR3 is TGTGCCTGCTCCCTTACAGGGGTGCGGGAGACCCAGTACTTC. Translation: CACSLTGVRETQYF. The full variable domain, with the rest looked up from reference TRBV30 and TRBJ2-5, is SQTIHQWPATLVQPVGSPLSLECTVEGTSNPNLYWYRQAAGRGLQLLFYSVGIGQISSEVPQNLSASRPQDRQFILSSKKLLLSDSGFYLCACSLTGVRETQYFGPGTRLLVL.